The rows below give T cell receptor beta chains drawn from one sample of a study of blood T cells in healthy people across ages. TCRdb reanalysed the 5' RACE reads using MiXCR and keeps one entry per CDR3 protein. This sample has roughly 720,000 distinct CDR3 sequences; 53% occur once, and the top ten carry about two fifths. The sample comprised blood. The receptors derive from a man at least 80 years old in good health. Both conserved end residues are part of each CDR3. The order of the fields is D gene, clone size, V gene, J gene, CDR3 DNA, CDR3 protein. The D gene is left open where the match is weak. Clone size is stated in some rows and not others, as once, few, many or a class when expanded.

d_gene: NA
abundance: NA
v_gene: TRBV20-1
j_gene: TRBJ2-3
CDR3nt: TGCAGTGGGGCCGGTCTTACGGCAGATACGCAGTATTTT
CDR3aa: CSGAGLTADTQYF

d_gene: TRBD1
abundance: NA
v_gene: TRBV20-1
j_gene: TRBJ1-2
CDR3nt: TGCAGTGCTTACGACAGGGATTATGGCTACACCTTC
CDR3aa: CSAYDRDYGYTF

d_gene: NA
abundance: NA
v_gene: TRBV5-6
j_gene: TRBJ1-1
CDR3nt: TGTGCCAGCAGCTTGGGGGACACAGGCCTGAACACTGAAGCTTTCTTT
CDR3aa: CASSLGDTGLNTEAFF

d_gene: NA
abundance: NA
v_gene: TRBV5-1
j_gene: TRBJ2-5
CDR3nt: TGCGCCAGCAGCTTGGCCGGGGCCGTGGAGAGAGAGACCCAGTACTTC
CDR3aa: CASSLAGAVERETQYF

d_gene: NA
abundance: NA
v_gene: TRBV20-1
j_gene: TRBJ1-1
CDR3nt: TGCAGTGCTAGAGTTTTCACCAGGCGGAAGGGTCTAAACACTGAAGCTTTCTTT
CDR3aa: CSARVFTRRKGLNTEAFF

d_gene: NA
abundance: NA
v_gene: TRBV29-1
j_gene: TRBJ2-1
CDR3nt: TGCAGCGTTGAGCAAGAGTTGGGGGCTGGGACCTACAATGAGCAGTTCTTC
CDR3aa: CSVEQELGAGTYNEQFF

d_gene: NA
abundance: NA
v_gene: TRBV20-1
j_gene: TRBJ2-5
CDR3nt: TGCAGTGCTAGAAAACCTCCTTTAGAGACCCAGTACTTC
CDR3aa: CSARKPPLETQYF

d_gene: TRBD1
abundance: few
v_gene: TRBV28
j_gene: TRBJ2-5
CDR3nt: TGTGCCAGCAGTCTCGCCGGGACAGGGTGGAGCGAGACCCAGTACTTC
CDR3aa: CASSLAGTGWSETQYF

d_gene: NA
abundance: few
v_gene: TRBV3-1
j_gene: TRBJ1-2
CDR3nt: TGTGCCAGCAGCCCCGAGGCAGCGGTCTATGGCTACACCTTC
CDR3aa: CASSPEAAVYGYTF

d_gene: TRBD1
abundance: few
v_gene: TRBV28
j_gene: TRBJ2-7
CDR3nt: TGTGCCAGCAGGGGACAGGGGGAATTCGAGCAGTACTTC
CDR3aa: CASRGQGEFEQYF

d_gene: NA
abundance: NA
v_gene: TRBV6-5
j_gene: TRBJ1-4
CDR3nt: TGTGCCAGCAGTTTCAGTGCAACTAATGGAAAACTGTTTTTT
CDR3aa: CASSFSATNGKLFF

d_gene: NA
abundance: NA
v_gene: TRBV9
j_gene: TRBJ1-5
CDR3nt: TGTGCCAGCAGCCCGGTGGCCGAAGCGAATCAGCCCCAGCATTTT
CDR3aa: CASSPVAEANQPQHF

d_gene: NA
abundance: few
v_gene: TRBV20-1
j_gene: TRBJ2-5
CDR3nt: TGCAGTGCAACTCCGCGGGGCGAGGAGACCCAGTACTTC
CDR3aa: CSATPRGEETQYF

d_gene: TRBD2
abundance: few
v_gene: TRBV10-3
j_gene: TRBJ2-3
CDR3nt: TGTGCCATCAGTAATAGCGGGAGGGCCGTAGATACGCAGTATTTT
CDR3aa: CAISNSGRAVDTQYF

d_gene: TRBD1
abundance: many
v_gene: TRBV12-3/TRBV12-4
j_gene: TRBJ2-1
CDR3nt: TGTGCCAGCAGGGGGACAGGGATTAGCAATGAGCAGTTCTTC
CDR3aa: CASRGTGISNEQFF

d_gene: NA
abundance: NA
v_gene: TRBV5-1
j_gene: TRBJ2-7
CDR3nt: TGCGCCAGCAGTCCGCGGACAGGGAGGGGTATCGAGCAGTACTTC
CDR3aa: CASSPRTGRGIEQYF

d_gene: NA
abundance: NA
v_gene: TRBV12-3/TRBV12-4
j_gene: TRBJ1-4
CDR3nt: TGTGCCAGCAGTTTAACTTCGGGCCCCGGAGGTTATAATGAAAAACTGTTTTTT
CDR3aa: CASSLTSGPGGYNEKLFF

d_gene: TRBD2
abundance: NA
v_gene: TRBV15
j_gene: TRBJ2-5
CDR3nt: TGTGCCACCAGCAGAGGGACTAGCGGGATTCAAGAGACCCAGTACTTC
CDR3aa: CATSRGTSGIQETQYF

d_gene: TRBD2
abundance: NA
v_gene: TRBV7-8
j_gene: TRBJ2-1
CDR3nt: TGTGCCAGCAGCTCGGCTAGCGGGAGGCCCTACAATGAGCAGTTCTTC
CDR3aa: CASSSASGRPYNEQFF

d_gene: NA
abundance: NA
v_gene: TRBV20-1
j_gene: TRBJ1-1
CDR3nt: TGCAGTGCTTCACAGGGAGCTGGAGCTTTCTTT
CDR3aa: CSASQGAGAFF

d_gene: TRBD2
abundance: NA
v_gene: TRBV6-5
j_gene: TRBJ2-3
CDR3nt: TGTGCCGGCAGGCGAGCGGGGAGCGGCACAGATACGCGGTATTTT
CDR3aa: CAGRRAGSGTDTRYF

d_gene: NA
abundance: NA
v_gene: TRBV6-1
j_gene: TRBJ2-7
CDR3nt: TGTGCCAGCAGTCCGCAACCGGGACAAGGGCCCTACGAGCAGTACTTC
CDR3aa: CASSPQPGQGPYEQYF

d_gene: NA
abundance: NA
v_gene: TRBV5-4
j_gene: TRBJ2-6
CDR3nt: TGTGCCAGCAGCTTGGTGAAACAGGGTGCTGGGGCCAACGTCCTGACTTTC
CDR3aa: CASSLVKQGAGANVLTF

d_gene: NA
abundance: NA
v_gene: TRBV5-4
j_gene: TRBJ2-3
CDR3nt: TGTGCCAGCAGCGCCACCGGTAGGCAAGTAGATACGCAGTATTTT
CDR3aa: CASSATGRQVDTQYF

d_gene: TRBD2
abundance: NA
v_gene: TRBV6-6
j_gene: TRBJ2-7
CDR3nt: TGTGCCAGCAGTCCCTATAGCGGGAGCTCCCCCCACGAGCAGTACTTC
CDR3aa: CASSPYSGSSPHEQYF